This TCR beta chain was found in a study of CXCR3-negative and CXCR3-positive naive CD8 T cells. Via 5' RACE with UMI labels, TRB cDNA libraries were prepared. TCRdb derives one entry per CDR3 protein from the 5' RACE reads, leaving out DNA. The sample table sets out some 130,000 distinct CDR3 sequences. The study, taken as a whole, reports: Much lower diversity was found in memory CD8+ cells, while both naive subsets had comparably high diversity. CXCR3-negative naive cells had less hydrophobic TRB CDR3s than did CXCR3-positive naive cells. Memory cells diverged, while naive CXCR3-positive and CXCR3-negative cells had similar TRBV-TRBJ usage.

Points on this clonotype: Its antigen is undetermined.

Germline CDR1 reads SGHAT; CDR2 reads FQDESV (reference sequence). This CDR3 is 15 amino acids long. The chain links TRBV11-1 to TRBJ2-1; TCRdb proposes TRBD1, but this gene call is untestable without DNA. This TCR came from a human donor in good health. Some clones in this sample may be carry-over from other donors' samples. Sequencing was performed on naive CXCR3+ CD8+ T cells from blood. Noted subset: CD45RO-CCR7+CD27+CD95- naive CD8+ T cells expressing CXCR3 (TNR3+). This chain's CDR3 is CASRRAGTAGDEQFF.